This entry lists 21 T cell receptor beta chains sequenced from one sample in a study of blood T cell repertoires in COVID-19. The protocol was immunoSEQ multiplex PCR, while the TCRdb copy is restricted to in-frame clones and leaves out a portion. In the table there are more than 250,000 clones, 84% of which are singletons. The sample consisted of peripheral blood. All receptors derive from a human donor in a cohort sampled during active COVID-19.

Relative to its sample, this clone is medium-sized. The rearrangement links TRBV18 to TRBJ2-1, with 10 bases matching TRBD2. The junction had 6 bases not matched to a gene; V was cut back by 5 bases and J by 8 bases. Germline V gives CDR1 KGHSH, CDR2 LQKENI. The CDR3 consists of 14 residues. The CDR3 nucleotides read TGTGCCAGCTCAAGCGGGGGGGCCTTCTATGAGCAGTTCTTC. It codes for CASSSGGAFYEQFF.

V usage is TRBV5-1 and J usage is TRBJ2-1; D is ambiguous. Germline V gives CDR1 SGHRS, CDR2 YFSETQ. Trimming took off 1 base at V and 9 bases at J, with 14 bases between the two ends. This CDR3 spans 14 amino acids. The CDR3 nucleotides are TGCGCCAGCAGCTTGAGACTTAGTATCCCTGAGCAGTTCTTC. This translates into CASSLRLSIPEQFF.

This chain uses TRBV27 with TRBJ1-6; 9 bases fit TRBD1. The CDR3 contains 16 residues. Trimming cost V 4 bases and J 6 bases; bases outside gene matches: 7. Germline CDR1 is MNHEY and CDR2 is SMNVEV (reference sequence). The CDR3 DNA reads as TGTGCCAGCAGTTCATGGACAGGGGCGGGTAATTCACCCCTCCACTTT. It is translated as CASSSWTGAGNSPLHF.

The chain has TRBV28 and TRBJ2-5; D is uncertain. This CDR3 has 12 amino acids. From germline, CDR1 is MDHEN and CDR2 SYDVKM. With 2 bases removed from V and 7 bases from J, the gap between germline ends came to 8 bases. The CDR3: CASSLASGTQYF. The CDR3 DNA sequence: TGTGCCAGCAGTTTAGCGTCGGGGACCCAGTACTTC.

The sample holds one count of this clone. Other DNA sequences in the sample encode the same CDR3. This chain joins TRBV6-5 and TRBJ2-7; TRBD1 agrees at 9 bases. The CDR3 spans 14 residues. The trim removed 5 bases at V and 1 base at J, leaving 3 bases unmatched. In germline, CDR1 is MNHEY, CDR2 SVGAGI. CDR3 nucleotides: TGTGCCAGCAGTAGAGGGACAGGGTCCTACGAGCAGTACTTC. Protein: CASSRGTGSYEQYF.

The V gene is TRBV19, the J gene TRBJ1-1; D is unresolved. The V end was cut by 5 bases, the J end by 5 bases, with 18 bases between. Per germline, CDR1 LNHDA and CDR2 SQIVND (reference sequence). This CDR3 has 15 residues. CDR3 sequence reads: CASSPSLMSGTEAFF. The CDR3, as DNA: TGTGCCAGTAGTCCGTCTCTTATGTCGGGGACTGAAGCTTTCTTT.

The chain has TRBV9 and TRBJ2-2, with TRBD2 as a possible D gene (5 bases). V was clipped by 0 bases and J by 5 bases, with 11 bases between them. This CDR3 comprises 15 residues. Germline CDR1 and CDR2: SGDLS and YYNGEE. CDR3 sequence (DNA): TGTGCCAGCAGCGTAGCAGTAGAGGGTACCGGGGAGCTGTTTTTT. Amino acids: CASSVAVEGTGELFF.

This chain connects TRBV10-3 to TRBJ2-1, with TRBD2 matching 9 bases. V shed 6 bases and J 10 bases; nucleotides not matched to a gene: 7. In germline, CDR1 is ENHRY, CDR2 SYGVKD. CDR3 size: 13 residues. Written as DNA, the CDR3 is TGTGCCATCAGCCAATCTAGCGGGAACGAGCAGTTCTTC. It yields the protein CAISQSSGNEQFF.

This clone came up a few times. The CDR3 coding sequence is TGCGCCAGCAGAGGGGAACAGCACAATCAGCCCCAGCATTTT. The encoded protein is CASRGEQHNQPQHF. V is TRBV10-1 and J is TRBJ1-5; TRBD1 might be the D (5 bases). This CDR3 is built from 14 residues. Germline values: CDR1 WNHNN, CDR2 SYGVQD (reference sequence). V was trimmed by 6 bases and J by 3 bases, leaving 12 bases between them.

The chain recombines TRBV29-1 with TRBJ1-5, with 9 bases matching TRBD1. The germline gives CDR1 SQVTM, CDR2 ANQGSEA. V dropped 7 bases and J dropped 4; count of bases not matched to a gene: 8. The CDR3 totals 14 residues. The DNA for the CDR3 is TGCAGCGCTTTGGGACAGGGAGTAAATCAGCCCCAGCATTTT. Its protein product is CSALGQGVNQPQHF.

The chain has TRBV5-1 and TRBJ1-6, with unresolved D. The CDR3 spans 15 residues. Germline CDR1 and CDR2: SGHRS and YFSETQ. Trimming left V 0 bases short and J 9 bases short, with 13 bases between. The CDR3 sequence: CASSLEWERSSPLHF. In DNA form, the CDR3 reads TGCGCCAGCAGCTTGGAGTGGGAGCGAAGTTCACCCCTCCACTTT.

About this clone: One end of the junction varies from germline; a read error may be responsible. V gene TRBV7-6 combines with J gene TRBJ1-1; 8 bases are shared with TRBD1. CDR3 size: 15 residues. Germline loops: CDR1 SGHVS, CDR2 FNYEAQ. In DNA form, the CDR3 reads TGTGCCAGCAGTTTAGGACAGGGCCTGAACACTGAAGCTTTCTTT. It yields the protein CASSLGQGLNTEAFF.

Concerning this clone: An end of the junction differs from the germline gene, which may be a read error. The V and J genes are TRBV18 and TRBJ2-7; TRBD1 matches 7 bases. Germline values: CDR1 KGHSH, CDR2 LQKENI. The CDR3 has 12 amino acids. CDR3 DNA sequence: TGTGCCAGCTCAAAACAGGGGACCGACGTGGCCTTC. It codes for CASSKQGTDVAF.

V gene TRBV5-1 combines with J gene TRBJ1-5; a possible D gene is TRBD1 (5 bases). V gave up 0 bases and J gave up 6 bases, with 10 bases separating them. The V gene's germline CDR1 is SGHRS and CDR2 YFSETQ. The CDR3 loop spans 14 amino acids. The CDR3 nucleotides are TGCGCCAGCAGCTTGGAGACAGACGGTCAGCCCCAGCATTTT. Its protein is CASSLETDGQPQHF.

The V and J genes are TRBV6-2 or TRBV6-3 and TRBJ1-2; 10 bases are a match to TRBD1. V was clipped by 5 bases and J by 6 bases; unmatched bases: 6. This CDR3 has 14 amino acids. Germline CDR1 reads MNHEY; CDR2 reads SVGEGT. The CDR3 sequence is CASSKTGQGNGYTF. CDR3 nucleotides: TGTGCCAGCAGTAAGACGGGACAGGGGAATGGCTACACCTTC.

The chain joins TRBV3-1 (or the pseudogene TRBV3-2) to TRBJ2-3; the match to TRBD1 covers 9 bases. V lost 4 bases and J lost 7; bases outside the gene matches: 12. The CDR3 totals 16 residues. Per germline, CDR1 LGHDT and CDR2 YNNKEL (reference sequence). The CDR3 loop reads CASSPNLGQGGNTQYF. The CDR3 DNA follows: TGTGCCAGCAGCCCGAACCTGGGACAGGGAGGGAATACGCAGTATTTT.

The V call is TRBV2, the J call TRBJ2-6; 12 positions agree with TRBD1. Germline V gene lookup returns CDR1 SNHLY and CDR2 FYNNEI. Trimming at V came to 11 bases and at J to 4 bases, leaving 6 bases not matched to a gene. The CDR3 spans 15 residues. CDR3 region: CAGDRGRAGANVLTF. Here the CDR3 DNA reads TGTGCCGGGGACAGGGGGCGAGCCGGGGCCAACGTCCTGACTTTC.

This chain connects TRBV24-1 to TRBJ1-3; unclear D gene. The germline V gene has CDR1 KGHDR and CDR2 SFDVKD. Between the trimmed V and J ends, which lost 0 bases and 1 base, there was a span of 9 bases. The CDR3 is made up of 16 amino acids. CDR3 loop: CATSDLLGVSGNTIYF. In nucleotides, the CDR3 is TGTGCCACCAGTGATTTGCTGGGAGTGTCTGGAAACACCATATATTTT.

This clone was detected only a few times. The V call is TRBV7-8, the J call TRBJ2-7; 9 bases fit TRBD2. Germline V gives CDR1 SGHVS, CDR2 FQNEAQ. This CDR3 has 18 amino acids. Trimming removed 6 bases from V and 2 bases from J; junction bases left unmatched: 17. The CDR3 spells CASSRAGAGGASAYEQYF. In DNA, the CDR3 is TGTGCCAGCAGTCGAGCAGGAGCGGGAGGTGCATCGGCCTACGAGCAGTACTTC.

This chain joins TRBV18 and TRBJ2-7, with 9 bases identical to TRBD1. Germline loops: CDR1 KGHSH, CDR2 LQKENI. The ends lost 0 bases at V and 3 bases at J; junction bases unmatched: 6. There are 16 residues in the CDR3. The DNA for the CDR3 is TGTGCCAGCTCACCACCGAGGGACAGGGTTAACTACGAGCAGTACTTC. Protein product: CASSPPRDRVNYEQYF.

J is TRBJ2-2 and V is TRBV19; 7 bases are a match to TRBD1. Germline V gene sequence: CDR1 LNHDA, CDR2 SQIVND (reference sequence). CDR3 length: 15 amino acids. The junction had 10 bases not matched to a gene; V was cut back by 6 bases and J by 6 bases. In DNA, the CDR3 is TGTGCCAGTAGCTCGACAGGGAGAGGGGCCGGGGAGCTGTTTTTT. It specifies CASSSTGRGAGELFF.